The source of this T cell receptor beta chain is a study of cytomegalovirus exposure and HLA in healthy donors. Study as a whole: Researchers found that under 90% of fewer than 450 genotyped donors fell within the Caucasian-associated ancestry cluster. Study findings and constraints: Among TCR beta chains, those listed as cytomegalovirus-associated numbered about 160. In the analysis, some V segments, TRBV6-2 and TRBV6-3 included, were excluded as indistinguishable.

Details on this clone: Its antigen remains unidentified.

The germline V gene has CDR1 SGHKS and CDR2 YYEKEE (reference sequence). V was clipped by 3 bases and J by 5 bases, with 9 bases between them. The CDR3 has 12 amino acids. The PCR used 60 Vbeta and 13 Jbeta primers. TCRdb keeps only in-frame clones here, not all; method: immunoSEQ multiplex PCR. The sample includes approximately 130,000 clones, approximately 83% of them seen just once. Sequences were obtained from PBMCs. The chain links TRBV5-5 to TRBJ2-7; no firm D call. This clonotype was obtained from a girl aged 2 to 9 in good health and CMV-seronegative. CDR3 nucleotide sequence: TGTGCCAGCAGCTACGGTATCGACGAGCAGTACTTC. This translates into CASSYGIDEQYF. Complete variable domain (other parts from reference TRBV5-5 and TRBJ2-7): DAGVTQSPTHLIKTRGQQVTLRCSPISGHKSVSWYQQVLGQGPQFIFQYYEKEERGRGNFPDRFSARQFPNYSSELNVNALLLGDSALYLCASSYGIDEQYFGPGTRLTVT.